These T cell receptor beta chains were read from a single sample in a study of T cells in Graves' hyperthyroidism and ophthalmopathy. Via MiXCR, TCRdb re-called the multiplex PCR reads, giving one row per CDR3 protein. Of 350,000 to 400,000 distinct CDR3 sequences listed, about 15% were seen once; the top ten hold 32%. The sample taken for sequencing was blood. The receptors stem from a woman aged 25 to 39 with Graves' hyperthyroidism. The CDR3 runs from the conserved cysteine through the conserved F or W. D genes are given only for firm matches. Clone size is given for some rows only: seen once, a few or many times, or a class if the clone is expanded.

NA	NA	TRBV3-1	TRBJ1-4	TGTGCCAGCAGCCAAAGAACCGACGGGTCAACTAATGAAAAACTGTTTTTT	CASSQRTDGSTNEKLFF
many	TRBD2	TRBV18	TRBJ2-1	TGTGCCAGCTCCCGGGGGACTAGCGGGAGAGATGAGCAGTTCTTC	CASSRGTSGRDEQFF
many	TRBD1	TRBV15	TRBJ2-5	TGTGCCACCAGCAGAGCTGACAGGGGAGGAGAGACCCAGTACTTC	CATSRADRGGETQYF
many	NA	TRBV24-1	TRBJ2-1	TGTGCCACCAGTGACCAGGTTTCCTACAATGAGCAGTTCTTC	CATSDQVSYNEQFF
many	NA	TRBV29-1	TRBJ2-1	TGCAGCGTTGAAGGTGCGGGACAGCAAACTTACAATGAGCAGTTCTTC	CSVEGAGQQTYNEQFF
NA	TRBD1	TRBV24-1	TRBJ1-2	TGTGCCACCAGTGATCCCGGACAGGGAGGCTATGGCTACACCTTC	CATSDPGQGGYGYTF
many	TRBD1	TRBV12-3/TRBV12-4	TRBJ2-6	TGTGCCAGCAGCCCTCCGGGACAGGTTCTTTCTGGGGCCAACGTCCTGACTTTC	CASSPPGQVLSGANVLTF
NA	TRBD2	TRBV18	TRBJ2-7	TGTGCCAGCTTCGTGACTAGCGGGGAAATTTACGAGCAGTACTTC	CASFVTSGEIYEQYF
many	NA	TRBV2	TRBJ1-5	TGTGCCAGCAGTCCCTATGGAGGGAATCAGCCCCAGCATTTT	CASSPYGGNQPQHF
NA	TRBD2	TRBV7-9	TRBJ2-3	TGTGCCAGCAGCTTTTTAACTAGCGGGAGGACAGATACGCAGTATTTT	CASSFLTSGRTDTQYF
few	NA	TRBV6-4	TRBJ2-3	TGTGCCAGCAGTGACTCGTCAGCAGATACGCAGTATTTT	CASSDSSADTQYF
many	TRBD2	TRBV20-1	TRBJ2-1	TGCAGTGCTCGACTAGCGGGAGGGCCGTACAATGAGCAGTTCTTC	CSARLAGGPYNEQFF
NA	TRBD1	TRBV6-2/TRBV6-3	TRBJ1-2	TGTGCCAGCAAAAGTGGACAGGGCCTCTATGGCTACACCTTC	CASKSGQGLYGYTF
NA	NA	TRBV6-2/TRBV6-3	TRBJ1-2	TGTGCCAGCAGTTACTACAGGCCTCCTAACTATGGCTACACCTTC	CASSYYRPPNYGYTF
many	NA	TRBV5-1	TRBJ2-7	TGCGCCAGCAGCCCCGATCCCTCCGGCGAGCAGTACTTC	CASSPDPSGEQYF
many	TRBD2	TRBV28	TRBJ2-1	TGTGCCAGCAGTATCCTACCGGGACTAGCGGATGAGCAGTTCTTC	CASSILPGLADEQFF
many	TRBD1	TRBV6-1	TRBJ2-7	TGTGCCTGCGGCAGGACAGGGGGATACGAGCAGTACTTC	CACGRTGGYEQYF
few	TRBD1	TRBV20-1	TRBJ2-7	TGCAGTGCTAGAGATCCGGTAGGGGGCGAGTACGAGCAGTACTTC	CSARDPVGGEYEQYF
NA	TRBD2	TRBV20-1	TRBJ2-7	TGCAGTGCTAGAGACCCTAGCGGGAGGGCGGACGAGCAGTACTTC	CSARDPSGRADEQYF
NA	NA	TRBV10-3	TRBJ2-2	TGTGCCATCAGTTCCGGGGATAAGGGCACCGGGGAGCTGTTTTTT	CAISSGDKGTGELFF
few	NA	TRBV20-1	TRBJ2-7	TGCAGTGCTAGTGAACTCCCGGTGGGGTCCTTGGACGAGCAGTACTTC	CSASELPVGSLDEQYF
few	TRBD2	TRBV7-2	TRBJ2-7	TGTGCCAGCAGCACGACTAGCGGAGTCCCCTCCTACGAGCAGTACTTC	CASSTTSGVPSYEQYF
NA	TRBD1	TRBV28	TRBJ2-2	TGTGCCAGCACCATCGATACCAGGGGGCAAAACACCGGGGAGCTGTTTTTT	CASTIDTRGQNTGELFF
many	NA	TRBV5-6	TRBJ1-5	TGTGCCAGCAGCCCATGGGAAGGGGCCTTCAATCAGCCCCAGCATTTT	CASSPWEGAFNQPQHF
many	NA	TRBV5-1	TRBJ1-1	TGCGCCAGCAGAAGGGGGAGTGGGACTGAAGCTTTCTTT	CASRRGSGTEAFF
many	NA	TRBV29-1	TRBJ2-7	TGCAGCGTTGAAGATCCGGCGGGAAGGGGGCAGGACGGAGAGCAGTACTTC	CSVEDPAGRGQDGEQYF
many	NA	TRBV5-5	TRBJ2-5	TGTGCCAGCAGCCCGGACATTTGGGAGACCCAGTACTTC	CASSPDIWETQYF
few	NA	TRBV20-1	TRBJ1-1	TGCAGTGCTAGTTCCCCGACGCATGGATCCACTGAAGCTTTCTTT	CSASSPTHGSTEAFF
many	NA	TRBV7-7	TRBJ2-1	TGTGCTAGCAGCTTAGCAGAATACAATGAGCAGTTCTTC	CASSLAEYNEQFF
many	NA	TRBV3-1	TRBJ1-6	TGTGCCAGCAGCCAAGGGGGGAATTCACCCCTCCACTTT	CASSQGGNSPLHF
many	TRBD2	TRBV7-2	TRBJ2-7	TGTGCCAGCAGTAAGGGGACTAGCGCAACCTACGAGCAGTACTTC	CASSKGTSATYEQYF
NA	NA	TRBV27	TRBJ2-4	TGTGCCAGCAGTTACAAGTCGGGACTGGGAAACATTCAGTACTTC	CASSYKSGLGNIQYF
many	NA	TRBV10-3	TRBJ2-3	TGTGCCATCAGTGTCCGGGACCCCAGCACAGATACGCAGTATTTT	CAISVRDPSTDTQYF
many	NA	TRBV27	TRBJ2-7	TGTGCCAGCAGTTTAATCGGGAGCGACCTCTACGAGCAGTACTTC	CASSLIGSDLYEQYF
many	NA	TRBV28	TRBJ2-5	TGTGCCACTATTCCCGGGACAAAAGAGACCCAGTACTTC	CATIPGTKETQYF
few	TRBD1	TRBV29-1	TRBJ2-7	TGCAGCGTTGAAGGGGGGACAGGGGTTGTCGACGAGCAGTACTTC	CSVEGGTGVVDEQYF
many	NA	TRBV28	TRBJ1-5	TGTGCCAGCAATCGAATAGGGGACCCGGGGGGCAATCAGCCCCAGCATTTT	CASNRIGDPGGNQPQHF
many	NA	TRBV12-3/TRBV12-4	TRBJ2-3	TGTGCCAGCAGTTTGGCAGGGGGGAAGGATACGCAGTATTTT	CASSLAGGKDTQYF